These T cell receptor beta chains were read from a single sample in a study of identical twins. MiXCR, applied by TCRdb to the 5' RACE reads, yields one record per CDR3 protein. The repertoire holds 520,000 or so distinct CDR3 sequences, with 22% as singletons. These data also featured in a second study, about T cells expressing NK-cell markers.

Source material: CD4+ T cells sorted from blood. The receptors here all came from a woman aged 18 to 35 in good health. CDR3s include the opening cysteine and the closing phenylalanine or tryptophan. Each record gives: CDR3 length, V gene, clone size, J gene, D gene, CDR3 DNA, CDR3 protein. A D gene is named only where the DNA matches it firmly. The size field is filled for only some rows; it gives once, few, many or a size class.

length: 13; V: TRBV10-2; size: -; J: TRBJ1-5; D: -; DNA: TGCGCCAGCGGAAGAATGGGACTTCAGCCCCAGCATTTT; CDR3: CASGRMGLQPQHF
length: 13; V: TRBV29-1; size: few; J: TRBJ2-7; D: TRBD2; DNA: TGCAGCGTTACGAGCGGGGAAACCCACGAGCAGTACTTC; CDR3: CSVTSGETHEQYF
length: 14; V: TRBV5-1; size: -; J: TRBJ2-7; D: -; DNA: TGCGCCAGCAGCTTGCGTACGAGAACTGACGAGCAGTACTTC; CDR3: CASSLRTRTDEQYF
length: 14; V: TRBV6-1; size: -; J: TRBJ2-5; D: -; DNA: TGTGCCAGCAACCCCCAGGGGTTAGGAGAGACCCAGTACTTC; CDR3: CASNPQGLGETQYF
length: 14; V: TRBV15; size: -; J: TRBJ1-2; D: -; DNA: TGTGCCACCAGCAGAGATGTGTGGACAGATGGCTACACCTTC; CDR3: CATSRDVWTDGYTF
length: 12; V: TRBV20-1; size: -; J: TRBJ1-5; D: TRBD1; DNA: TGCAGTGCCGTGACAGGGAATCAGCCCCAGCATTTT; CDR3: CSAVTGNQPQHF
length: 15; V: TRBV5-6; size: -; J: TRBJ2-2; D: -; DNA: TGTGCCAGCAGCTTGCTGCAGCGGAACACCGGGGAGCTGTTTTTT; CDR3: CASSLLQRNTGELFF
length: 15; V: TRBV20-1; size: -; J: TRBJ2-1; D: -; DNA: TGCAGTGCTGACCTCCCCGCTCCTCATGGGCATGAGCAGTTCTTC; CDR3: CSADLPAPHGHEQFF
length: 14; V: TRBV7-2; size: -; J: TRBJ2-7; D: TRBD1; DNA: TGTGCCAGCAGCCCACGGGACAGGGATGCCGAGCAGTACTTC; CDR3: CASSPRDRDAEQYF
length: 14; V: TRBV20-1; size: many; J: TRBJ2-1; D: TRBD2; DNA: TGCAGTGCTGGACTAGCGGGTATAAACAATGAGCAGTTCTTC; CDR3: CSAGLAGINNEQFF
length: 15; V: TRBV7-2; size: once; J: TRBJ2-2; D: -; DNA: TGTGCCATCGCCCTTGGGAGTAGTTACACCGGGGAGCTGTTTTTT; CDR3: CAIALGSSYTGELFF
length: 15; V: TRBV3-1; size: -; J: TRBJ2-7; D: -; DNA: TGTGCCAGCAGCCAAGAACTTGGACGATACTACGAGCAGTACTTC; CDR3: CASSQELGRYYEQYF
length: 13; V: TRBV7-3; size: -; J: TRBJ2-7; D: -; DNA: TGTGCCAGCAGCTTGGATGGGACAACCGGGCAGTACTTC; CDR3: CASSLDGTTGQYF
length: 11; V: TRBV20-1; size: -; J: TRBJ2-7; D: -; DNA: TGCAGTGCGGCGGACACTTACGAGCAGTACTTC; CDR3: CSAADTYEQYF
length: 14; V: TRBV2; size: -; J: TRBJ1-2; D: -; DNA: TGTGCCAGCAGTGGGGCAGGCCAGGGGTATGGCTACACCTTC; CDR3: CASSGAGQGYGYTF
length: 15; V: TRBV18; size: -; J: TRBJ2-7; D: TRBD2; DNA: TGTGCCAGCTCACCACTAGCGGGGGAGTATGACGAGCAGTACTTC; CDR3: CASSPLAGEYDEQYF
length: 14; V: TRBV5-6; size: -; J: TRBJ2-1; D: -; DNA: TGTGCCAGCACGCGTCTAACCTCCTACAATGAGCAGTTCTTC; CDR3: CASTRLTSYNEQFF
length: 15; V: TRBV20-1; size: few; J: TRBJ2-5; D: -; DNA: TGCAGTGTGTCTCGGGTAGTTTGGAACCAAGAGACCCAGTACTTC; CDR3: CSVSRVVWNQETQYF
length: 14; V: TRBV9; size: -; J: TRBJ2-7; D: -; DNA: TGTGCCAGCAGCGTAGGACCGGAGTTCTACGAGCAGTACTTC; CDR3: CASSVGPEFYEQYF
length: 14; V: TRBV20-1; size: -; J: TRBJ1-2; D: TRBD1; DNA: TGCAGTGCTAGAGATCTGACAGGGGCGCCATACTACACCTTC; CDR3: CSARDLTGAPYYTF
length: 13; V: TRBV3-1; size: few; J: TRBJ2-5; D: -; DNA: TGTGCCAGCAGCCAAGTGACCTGGGGGACCCAGTACTTC; CDR3: CASSQVTWGTQYF
length: 21; V: TRBV27; size: -; J: TRBJ2-1; D: -; DNA: TGTGCCAGCAGCACCCCTCTTCCCAAAGACCTAGCGAATCGGTTGCGCAATGAGCAGTTCTTC; CDR3: CASSTPLPKDLANRLRNEQFF
length: 12; V: TRBV7-2; size: few; J: TRBJ2-3; D: -; DNA: TGTGCCAGCAGCTTAGACCCGGGAACGCAGTATTTT; CDR3: CASSLDPGTQYF
length: 10; V: TRBV29-1; size: many; J: TRBJ1-1; D: -; DNA: TGCAGCGGAGAGAACACTGAAGCTTTCTTT; CDR3: CSGENTEAFF
length: 13; V: TRBV20-1; size: few; J: TRBJ1-6; D: TRBD1; DNA: TGCAGTGCTAGAGCCCAGGGGGCTTCACCCCTCCACTTT; CDR3: CSARAQGASPLHF
length: 17; V: TRBV20-1; size: -; J: TRBJ2-1; D: TRBD2; DNA: TGCAGTGCTAGGGGCGCTAGCGGGAGAAGCTCCTACAATGAGCAGTTCTTC; CDR3: CSARGASGRSSYNEQFF
length: 13; V: TRBV12-3/TRBV12-4; size: -; J: TRBJ1-6; D: -; DNA: TGTGCCAGCAGGCCAGGGGCAGAGTCACCCCTCCACTTT; CDR3: CASRPGAESPLHF
length: 16; V: TRBV4-2; size: few; J: TRBJ2-7; D: -; DNA: TGTGCCAGCAGCCAAGATGGTGACAGGAGCTCCTACGAGCAGTACTTC; CDR3: CASSQDGDRSSYEQYF
length: 13; V: TRBV20-1; size: many; J: TRBJ1-2; D: -; DNA: TGCAGTGCTAGAGTTTCCCGGTCCGGGGGCTACACCTTC; CDR3: CSARVSRSGGYTF
length: 12; V: TRBV6-2/TRBV6-3; size: -; J: TRBJ2-5; D: TRBD1; DNA: TGTGCCAGCCAGCACAGGGGAAAGACCCAGTACTTC; CDR3: CASQHRGKTQYF
length: 15; V: TRBV6-1; size: few; J: TRBJ2-7; D: -; DNA: TGTGCCAGCAGTGATTATCCGGCAAACTCCTACGAGCAGTACTTC; CDR3: CASSDYPANSYEQYF
length: 14; V: TRBV7-2; size: -; J: TRBJ2-5; D: TRBD1; DNA: TGTGCCAGCAGTCGAGGACAGGGGGAAGAGACCCAGTACTTC; CDR3: CASSRGQGEETQYF